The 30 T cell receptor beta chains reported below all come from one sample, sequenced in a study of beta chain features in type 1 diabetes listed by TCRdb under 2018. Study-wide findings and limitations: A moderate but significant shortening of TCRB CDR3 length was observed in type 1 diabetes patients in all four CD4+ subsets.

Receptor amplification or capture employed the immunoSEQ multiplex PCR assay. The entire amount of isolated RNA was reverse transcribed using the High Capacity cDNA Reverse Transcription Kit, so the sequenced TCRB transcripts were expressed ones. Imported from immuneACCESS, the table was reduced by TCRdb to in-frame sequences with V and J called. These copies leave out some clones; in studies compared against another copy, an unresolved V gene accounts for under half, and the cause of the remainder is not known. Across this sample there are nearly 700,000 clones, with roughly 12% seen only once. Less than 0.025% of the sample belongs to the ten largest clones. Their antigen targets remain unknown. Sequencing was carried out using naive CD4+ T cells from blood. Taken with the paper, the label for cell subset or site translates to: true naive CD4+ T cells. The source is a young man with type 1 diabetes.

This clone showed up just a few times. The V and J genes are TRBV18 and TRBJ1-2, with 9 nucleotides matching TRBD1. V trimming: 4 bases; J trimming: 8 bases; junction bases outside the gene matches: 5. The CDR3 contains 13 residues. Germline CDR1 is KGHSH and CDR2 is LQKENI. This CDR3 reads CASSQSDRGGYTF. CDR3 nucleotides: TGTGCCAGCTCACAATCGGACAGGGGAGGCTACACCTTC.

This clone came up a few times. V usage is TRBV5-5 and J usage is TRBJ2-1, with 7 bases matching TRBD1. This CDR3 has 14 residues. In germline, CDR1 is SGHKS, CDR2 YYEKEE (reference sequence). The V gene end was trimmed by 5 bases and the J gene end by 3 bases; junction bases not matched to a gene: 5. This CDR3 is CASRPGTVYNEQFF. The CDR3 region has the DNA TGTGCCAGCAGACCCGGGACAGTCTACAATGAGCAGTTCTTC.

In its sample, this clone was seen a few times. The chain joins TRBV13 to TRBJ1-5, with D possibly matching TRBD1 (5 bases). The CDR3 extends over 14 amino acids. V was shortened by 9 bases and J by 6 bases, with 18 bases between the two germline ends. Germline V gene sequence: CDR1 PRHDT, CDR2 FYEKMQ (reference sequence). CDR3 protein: CASIGQGEVQPQHF. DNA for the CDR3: TGTGCCAGTATCGGGCAGGGTGAGGTTCAGCCCCAGCATTTT.

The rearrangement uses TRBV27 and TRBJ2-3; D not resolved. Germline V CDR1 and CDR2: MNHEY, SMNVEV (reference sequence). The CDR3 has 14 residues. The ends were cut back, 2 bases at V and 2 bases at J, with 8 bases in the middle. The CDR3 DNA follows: TGTGCCAGCAGTTTAGCCACATTCACAGATACGCAGTATTTT. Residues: CASSLATFTDTQYF.

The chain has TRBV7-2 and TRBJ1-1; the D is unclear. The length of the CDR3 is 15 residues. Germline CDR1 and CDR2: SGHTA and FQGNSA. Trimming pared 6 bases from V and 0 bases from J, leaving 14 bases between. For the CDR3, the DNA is TGTGCCAGCAGTCGCCAGGAAGAAATGAACACTGAAGCTTTCTTT. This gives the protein CASSRQEEMNTEAFF.

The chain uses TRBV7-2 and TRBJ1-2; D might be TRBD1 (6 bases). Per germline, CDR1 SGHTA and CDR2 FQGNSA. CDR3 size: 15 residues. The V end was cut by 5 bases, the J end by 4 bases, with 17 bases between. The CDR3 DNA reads TGTGCCAGCAGCCCCATTGCGGGGGGCGGCTATGGCTACACCTTC. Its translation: CASSPIAGGGYGYTF.

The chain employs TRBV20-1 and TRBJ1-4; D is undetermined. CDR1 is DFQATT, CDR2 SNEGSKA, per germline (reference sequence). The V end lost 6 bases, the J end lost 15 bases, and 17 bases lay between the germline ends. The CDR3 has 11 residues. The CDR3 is CSADLGLGMFF. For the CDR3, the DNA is TGCAGTGCCGATCTCGGATTGGGTATGTTTTTT.

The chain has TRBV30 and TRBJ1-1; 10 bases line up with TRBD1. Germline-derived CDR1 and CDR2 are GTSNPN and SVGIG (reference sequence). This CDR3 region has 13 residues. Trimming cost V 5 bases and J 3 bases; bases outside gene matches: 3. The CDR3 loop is CAWAGQGYTEAFF. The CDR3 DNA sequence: TGTGCCTGGGCGGGACAGGGGTACACTGAAGCTTTCTTT.

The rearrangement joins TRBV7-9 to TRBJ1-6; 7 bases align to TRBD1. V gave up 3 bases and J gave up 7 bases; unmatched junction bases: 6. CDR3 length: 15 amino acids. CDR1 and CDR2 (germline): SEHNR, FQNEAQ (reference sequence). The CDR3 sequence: CASSLSGTENSPLHF. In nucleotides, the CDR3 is TGTGCCAGCAGCTTGTCCGGGACAGAAAATTCACCCCTCCACTTT.

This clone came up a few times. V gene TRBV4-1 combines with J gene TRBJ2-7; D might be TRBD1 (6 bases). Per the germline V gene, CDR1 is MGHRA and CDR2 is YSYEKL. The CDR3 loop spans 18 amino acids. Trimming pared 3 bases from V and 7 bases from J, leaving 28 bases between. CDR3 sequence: CASSHSTGTHTLLREQYF. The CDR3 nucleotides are TGCGCCAGCAGCCATTCCACCGGGACACACACCCTACTACGGGAGCAGTACTTC.

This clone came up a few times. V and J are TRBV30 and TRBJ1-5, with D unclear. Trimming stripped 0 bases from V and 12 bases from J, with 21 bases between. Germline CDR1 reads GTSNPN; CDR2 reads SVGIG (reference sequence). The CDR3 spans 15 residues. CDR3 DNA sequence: TGTGCCTGGAGTGTCGGTAGAGGGCTTAGATTGATCCAGCATTTT. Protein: CAWSVGRGLRLIQHF.

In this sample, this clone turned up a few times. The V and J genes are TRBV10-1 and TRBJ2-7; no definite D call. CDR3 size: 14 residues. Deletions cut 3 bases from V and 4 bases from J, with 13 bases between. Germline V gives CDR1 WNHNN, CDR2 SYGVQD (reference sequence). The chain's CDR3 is CASSEPRSPYEQYF. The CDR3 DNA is TGCGCCAGCAGTGAACCGAGGTCGCCGTACGAGCAGTACTTC.

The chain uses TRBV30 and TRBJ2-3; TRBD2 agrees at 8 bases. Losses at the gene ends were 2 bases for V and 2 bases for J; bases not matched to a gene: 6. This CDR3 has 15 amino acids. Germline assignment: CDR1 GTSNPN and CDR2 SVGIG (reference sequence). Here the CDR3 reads CAWSRSGAITDTQYF. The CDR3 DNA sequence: TGTGCCTGGAGTCGTAGCGGGGCGATCACAGATACGCAGTATTTT.

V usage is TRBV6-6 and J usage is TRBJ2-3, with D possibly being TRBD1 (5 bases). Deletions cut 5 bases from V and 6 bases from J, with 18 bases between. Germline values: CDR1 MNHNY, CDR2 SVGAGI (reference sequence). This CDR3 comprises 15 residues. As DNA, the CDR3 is TGTGCCAGCAGTACCCCAGGGAATTTAGTCGATACGCAGTATTTT. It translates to CASSTPGNLVDTQYF.

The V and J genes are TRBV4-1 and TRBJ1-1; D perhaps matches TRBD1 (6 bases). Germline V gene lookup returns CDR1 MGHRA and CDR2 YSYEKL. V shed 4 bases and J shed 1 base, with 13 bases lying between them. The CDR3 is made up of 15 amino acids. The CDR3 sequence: CASSPGGGTNTEAFF. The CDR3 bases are TGCGCCAGCAGCCCCGGAGGGGGGACGAACACTGAAGCTTTCTTT.

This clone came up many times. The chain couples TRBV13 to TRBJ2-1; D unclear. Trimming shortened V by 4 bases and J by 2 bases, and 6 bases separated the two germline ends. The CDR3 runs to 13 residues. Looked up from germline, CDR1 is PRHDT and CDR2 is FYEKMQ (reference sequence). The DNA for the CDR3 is TGTGCCAGCAGCTACACGACCTACAATGAGCAGTTCTTC. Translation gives CASSYTTYNEQFF.

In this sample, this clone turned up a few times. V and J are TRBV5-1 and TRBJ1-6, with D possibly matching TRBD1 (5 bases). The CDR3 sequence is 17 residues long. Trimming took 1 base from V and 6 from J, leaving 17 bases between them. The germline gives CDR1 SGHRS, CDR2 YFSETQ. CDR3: CASSLTAVGRGNSPLHF. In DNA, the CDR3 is TGCGCCAGCAGCTTGACGGCGGTGGGGAGGGGTAATTCACCCCTCCACTTT.

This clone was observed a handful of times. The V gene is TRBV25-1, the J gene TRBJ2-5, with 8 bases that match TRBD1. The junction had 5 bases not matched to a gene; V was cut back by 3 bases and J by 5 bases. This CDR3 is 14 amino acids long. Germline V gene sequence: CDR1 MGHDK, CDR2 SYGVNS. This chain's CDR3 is CASSDPGTGETQYF. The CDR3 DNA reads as TGTGCCAGCAGTGACCCCGGGACAGGCGAGACCCAGTACTTC. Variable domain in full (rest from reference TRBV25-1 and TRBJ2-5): EADIYQTPRYLVIGTGKKITLECSQTMGHDKMYWYQQDPGMELHLIHYSYGVNSTEKGDLSSESTVSRIRTEHFPLTLESARPSHTSQYLCASSDPGTGETQYFGPGTRLLVL.

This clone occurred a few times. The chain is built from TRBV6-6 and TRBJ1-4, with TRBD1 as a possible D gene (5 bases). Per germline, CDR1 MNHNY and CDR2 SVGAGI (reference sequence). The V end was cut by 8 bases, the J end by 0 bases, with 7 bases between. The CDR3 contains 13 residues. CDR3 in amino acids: CASRGATNEKLFF. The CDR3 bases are TGTGCCAGCCGAGGGGCAACTAATGAAAAACTGTTTTTT.

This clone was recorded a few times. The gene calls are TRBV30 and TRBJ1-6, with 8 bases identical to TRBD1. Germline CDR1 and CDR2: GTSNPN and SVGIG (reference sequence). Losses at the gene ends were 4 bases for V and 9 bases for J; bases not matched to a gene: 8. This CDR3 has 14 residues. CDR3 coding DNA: TGTGCCTGGAAGGGGGACAGGTCAAGTTCACCCCTCCACTTT. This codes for CAWKGDRSSSPLHF. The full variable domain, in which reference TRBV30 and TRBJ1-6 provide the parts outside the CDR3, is SQTIHQWPATLVQPVGSPLSLECTVEGTSNPNLYWYRQAAGRGLQLLFYSVGIGQISSEVPQNLSASRPQDRQFILSSKKLLLSDSGFYLCAWKGDRSSSPLHFGNGTRLTVT.

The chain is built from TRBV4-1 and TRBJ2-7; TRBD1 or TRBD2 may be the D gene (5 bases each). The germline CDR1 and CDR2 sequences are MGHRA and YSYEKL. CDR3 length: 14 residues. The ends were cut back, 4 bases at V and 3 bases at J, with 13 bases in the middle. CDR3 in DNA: TGCGCCAGCAGCCTCCCCGGGGCAGTCTACGAGCAGTACTTC. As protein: CASSLPGAVYEQYF.

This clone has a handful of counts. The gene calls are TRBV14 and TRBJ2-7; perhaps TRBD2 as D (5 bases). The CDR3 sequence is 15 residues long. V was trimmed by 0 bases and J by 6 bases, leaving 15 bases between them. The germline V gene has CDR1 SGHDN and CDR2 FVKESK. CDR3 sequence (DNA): TGTGCCAGCAGCCAAGATTTTGGAGCCCGGGGCGAGCAGTACTTC. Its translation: CASSQDFGARGEQYF. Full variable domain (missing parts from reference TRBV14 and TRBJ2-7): EAGVTQFPSHSVIEKGQTVTLRCDPISGHDNLYWYRRVMGKEIKFLLHFVKESKQDESGMPNNRFLAERTGGTYSTLKVQPAELEDSGVYFCASSQDFGARGEQYFGPGTRLTVT.

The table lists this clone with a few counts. DNA of the CDR3: TGCGCCAGCAGCTTGATCCCGGGCAGCACAGATACGCAGTATTTT. Protein product: CASSLIPGSTDTQYF. The V gene is TRBV5-1, the J gene TRBJ2-3; no definite D call. Germline V lookup: CDR1 SGHRS, CDR2 YFSETQ. Trimming left V 1 base short and J 0 bases short, with 9 bases between. The CDR3 extends over 15 amino acids.

This chain's CDR3 is CSVGLGTASNEIGKLFF. The CDR3 bases are TGCAGCGTTGGGTTAGGGACGGCCTCTAATGAAATCGGAAAACTGTTTTTT. The chain couples TRBV29-1 to TRBJ1-4; D may be TRBD1 (5 bases). The CDR3 loop spans 17 amino acids. The germline V and J ends were trimmed by 4 bases and 10 bases, with 28 bases remaining between them. Looked up from germline, CDR1 is SQVTM and CDR2 is ANQGSEA.

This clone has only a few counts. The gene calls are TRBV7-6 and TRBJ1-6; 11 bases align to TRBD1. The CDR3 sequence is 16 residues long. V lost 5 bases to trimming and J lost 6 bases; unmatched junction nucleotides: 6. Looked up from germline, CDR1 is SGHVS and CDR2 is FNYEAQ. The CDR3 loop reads CASSPMDRGRNSPLHF. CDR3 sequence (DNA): TGTGCCAGCAGCCCCATGGACAGGGGGCGTAATTCACCCCTCCACTTT.

As DNA, the CDR3 is TGTGCCAGCAGCCAAGATGGGAAACAGGGGGTAAAGAAAGCTTTCTTT. It codes for CASSQDGKQGVKKAFF. This rearrangement joins TRBV14 to TRBJ1-1, with 8 bases fitting TRBD1. The CDR3 totals 16 residues. CDR1 SGHDN and CDR2 FVKESK come from the germline V gene. J was trimmed by 9 bases and V by 0 bases; bases with no gene match: 12.

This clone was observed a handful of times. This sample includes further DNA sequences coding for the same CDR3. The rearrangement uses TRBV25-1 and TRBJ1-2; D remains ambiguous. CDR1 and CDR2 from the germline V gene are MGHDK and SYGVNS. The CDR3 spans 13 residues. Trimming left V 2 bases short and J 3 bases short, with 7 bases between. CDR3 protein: CASSEGTDYGYTF. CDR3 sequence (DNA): TGTGCCAGCAGTGAAGGCACAGACTATGGCTACACCTTC.

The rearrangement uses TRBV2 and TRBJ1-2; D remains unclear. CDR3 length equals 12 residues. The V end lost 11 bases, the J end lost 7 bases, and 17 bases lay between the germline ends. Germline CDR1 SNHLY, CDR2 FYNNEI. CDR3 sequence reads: CAPKWAAGGYTF. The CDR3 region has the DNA TGTGCCCCGAAGTGGGCAGCCGGTGGCTACACCTTC.

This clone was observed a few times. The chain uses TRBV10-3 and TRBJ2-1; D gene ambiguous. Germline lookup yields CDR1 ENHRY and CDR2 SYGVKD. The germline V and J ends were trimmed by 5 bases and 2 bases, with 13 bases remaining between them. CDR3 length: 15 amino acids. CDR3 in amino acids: CAISRLSGTYNEQFF. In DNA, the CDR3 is TGTGCCATCAGTCGGCTTTCGGGTACCTACAATGAGCAGTTCTTC.

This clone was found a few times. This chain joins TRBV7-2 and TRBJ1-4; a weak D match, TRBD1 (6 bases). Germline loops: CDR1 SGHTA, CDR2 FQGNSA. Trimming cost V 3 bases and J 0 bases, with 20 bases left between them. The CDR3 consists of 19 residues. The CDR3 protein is CASSLRHGQLVATNEKLFF. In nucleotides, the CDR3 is TGTGCCAGCAGCTTGAGACACGGACAGTTGGTGGCAACTAATGAAAAACTGTTTTTT.